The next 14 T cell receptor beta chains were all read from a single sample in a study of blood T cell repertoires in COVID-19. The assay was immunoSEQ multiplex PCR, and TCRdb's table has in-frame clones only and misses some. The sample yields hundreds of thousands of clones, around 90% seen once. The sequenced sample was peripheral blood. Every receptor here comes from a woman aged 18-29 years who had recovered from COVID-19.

In nucleotides, the CDR3 is TGTGCCAGCAGCCAGGTGGAGCGGGAGTTGGCAGATACGCAGTATTTT. Residues: CASSQVERELADTQYF. The genes are TRBV13 and TRBJ2-3, with 8 bases aligning to TRBD2. The CDR3 extends over 16 amino acids. Per germline, CDR1 PRHDT and CDR2 FYEKMQ (reference sequence). V trimming: 5 bases; J trimming: 4 bases; junction bases outside the gene matches: 11.

As DNA, the CDR3 is TGTGCCAGCAGTTTAATCGGGGGAATAACTGAAGCTTTCTTT. It encodes CASSLIGGITEAFF. The chain couples TRBV27 to TRBJ1-1; tentatively, D is TRBD1 (5 bases). Looked up from germline, CDR1 is MNHEY and CDR2 is SMNVEV (reference sequence). CDR3 length equals 14 residues. V gave up 2 bases and J gave up 5 bases, with 12 bases separating them.

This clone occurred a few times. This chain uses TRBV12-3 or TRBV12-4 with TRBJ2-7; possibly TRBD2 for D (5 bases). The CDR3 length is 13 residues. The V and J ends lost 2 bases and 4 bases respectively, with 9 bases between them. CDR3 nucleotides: TGTGCCAGCAGTTTATCTGGCGGGTACGAGCAGTACTTC. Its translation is CASSLSGGYEQYF.

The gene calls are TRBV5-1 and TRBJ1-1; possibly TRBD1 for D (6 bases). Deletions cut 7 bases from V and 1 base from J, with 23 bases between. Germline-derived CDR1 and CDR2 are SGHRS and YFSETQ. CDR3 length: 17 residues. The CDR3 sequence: CASFLGHKGHQNTEAFF. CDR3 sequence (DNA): TGCGCCAGCTTTCTAGGTCATAAGGGACATCAGAACACTGAAGCTTTCTTT.

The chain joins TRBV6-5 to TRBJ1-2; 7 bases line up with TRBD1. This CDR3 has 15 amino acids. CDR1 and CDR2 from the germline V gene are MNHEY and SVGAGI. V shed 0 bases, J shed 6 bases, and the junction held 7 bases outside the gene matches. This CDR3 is CASSYSRGREDGYTF. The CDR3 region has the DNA TGTGCCAGCAGTTACTCGAGGGGGCGCGAGGATGGCTACACCTTC.

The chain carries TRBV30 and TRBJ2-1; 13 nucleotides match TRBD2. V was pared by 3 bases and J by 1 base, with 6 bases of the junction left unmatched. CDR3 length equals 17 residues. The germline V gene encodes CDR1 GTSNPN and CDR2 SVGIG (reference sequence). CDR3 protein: CAWRGLAGAGSYNEQFF. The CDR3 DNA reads TGTGCCTGGAGAGGACTAGCGGGAGCAGGTTCCTACAATGAGCAGTTCTTC.

The CDR3 here is CASSYLDSIYGYTF. CDR3 DNA: TGTGCCAGCAGTTACTTGGACAGTATCTATGGCTACACCTTC. V usage is TRBV6-5 and J usage is TRBJ1-2; maybe TRBD1 (6 bases). The CDR3 contains 14 residues. Germline V gene data show CDR1 as MNHEY and CDR2 as SVGAGI. The V and J ends lost 1 base and 4 bases respectively, with 10 bases between them.

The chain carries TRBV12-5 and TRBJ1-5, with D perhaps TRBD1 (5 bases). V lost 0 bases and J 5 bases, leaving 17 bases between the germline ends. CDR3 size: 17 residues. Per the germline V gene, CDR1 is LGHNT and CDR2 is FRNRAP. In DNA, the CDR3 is TGTGCTAGTGGTTTGGTTTTGGGCAGGGTAAAGGATCAGCCCCAGCATTTT. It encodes CASGLVLGRVKDQPQHF.

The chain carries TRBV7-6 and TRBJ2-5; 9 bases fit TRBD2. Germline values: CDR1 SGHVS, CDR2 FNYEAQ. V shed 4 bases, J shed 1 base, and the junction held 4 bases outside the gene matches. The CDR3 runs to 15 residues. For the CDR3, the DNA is TGTGCCAGCAGCTCGATAGCGGGGGTCCAAGAGACCCAGTACTTC. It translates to CASSSIAGVQETQYF.

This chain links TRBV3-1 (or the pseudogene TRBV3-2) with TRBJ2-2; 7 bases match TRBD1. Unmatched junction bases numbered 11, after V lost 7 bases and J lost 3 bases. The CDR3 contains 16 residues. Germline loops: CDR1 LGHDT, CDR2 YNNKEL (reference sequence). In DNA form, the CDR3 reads TGTGCCAGCACTCAAGGACAGGCGAGGTACACCGGGGAGCTGTTTTTT. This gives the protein CASTQGQARYTGELFF.

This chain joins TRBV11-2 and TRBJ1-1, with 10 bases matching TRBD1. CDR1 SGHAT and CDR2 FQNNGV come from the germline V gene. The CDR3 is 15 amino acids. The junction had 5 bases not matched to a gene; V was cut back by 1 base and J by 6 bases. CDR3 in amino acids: CASSLGPGTGAEAFF. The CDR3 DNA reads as TGTGCCAGCAGCTTAGGTCCCGGGACAGGGGCTGAAGCTTTCTTT.

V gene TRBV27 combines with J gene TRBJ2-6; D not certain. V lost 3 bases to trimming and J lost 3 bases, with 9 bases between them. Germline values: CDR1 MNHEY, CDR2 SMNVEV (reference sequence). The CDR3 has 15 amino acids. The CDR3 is CASSFGVYGANVLTF. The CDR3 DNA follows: TGTGCCAGCAGTTTCGGAGTATATGGGGCCAACGTCCTGACTTTC.

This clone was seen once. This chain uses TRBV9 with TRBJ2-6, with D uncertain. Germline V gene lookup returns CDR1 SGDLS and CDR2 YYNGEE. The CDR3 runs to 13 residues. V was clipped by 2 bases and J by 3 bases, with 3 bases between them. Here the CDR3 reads CASSVLGANVLTF. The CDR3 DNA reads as TGTGCCAGCAGCGTCCTTGGGGCCAACGTCCTGACTTTC. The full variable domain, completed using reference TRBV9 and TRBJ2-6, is DSGVTQTPKHLITATGQRVTLRCSPRSGDLSVYWYQQSLDQGLQFLIQYYNGEERAKGNILERFSAQQFPDLHSELNLSSLELGDSALYFCASSVLGANVLTFGAGSRLTVL.

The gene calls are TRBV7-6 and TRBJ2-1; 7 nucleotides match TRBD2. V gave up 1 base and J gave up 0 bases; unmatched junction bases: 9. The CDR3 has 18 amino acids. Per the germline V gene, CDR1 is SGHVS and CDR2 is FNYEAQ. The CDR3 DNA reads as TGTGCCAGCAGCTTAGAGTCGGAAGGCGGGAGCTCCTACAATGAGCAGTTCTTC. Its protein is CASSLESEGGSSYNEQFF.